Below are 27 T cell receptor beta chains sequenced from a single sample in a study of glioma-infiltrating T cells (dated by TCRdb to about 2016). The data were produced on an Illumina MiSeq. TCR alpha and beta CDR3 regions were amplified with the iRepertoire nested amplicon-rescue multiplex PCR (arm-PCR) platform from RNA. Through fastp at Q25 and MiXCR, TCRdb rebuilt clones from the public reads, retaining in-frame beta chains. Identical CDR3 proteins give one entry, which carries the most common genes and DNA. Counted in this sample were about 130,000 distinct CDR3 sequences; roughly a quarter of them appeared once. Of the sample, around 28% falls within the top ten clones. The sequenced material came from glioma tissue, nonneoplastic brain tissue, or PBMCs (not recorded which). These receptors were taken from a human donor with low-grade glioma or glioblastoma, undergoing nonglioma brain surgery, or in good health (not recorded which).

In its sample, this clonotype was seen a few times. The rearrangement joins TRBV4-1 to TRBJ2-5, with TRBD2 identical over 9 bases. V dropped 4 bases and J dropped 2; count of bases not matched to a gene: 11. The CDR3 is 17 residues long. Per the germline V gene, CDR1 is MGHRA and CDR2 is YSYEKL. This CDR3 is CASSRAGGPASQETQYF. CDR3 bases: TGCGCCAGCAGCCGAGCGGGGGGCCCCGCCTCTCAAGAGACCCAGTACTTC.

The CDR3, as DNA: TGTGCCAGCAGCTTACAGGGGGCGAGGAATTCACCCCTCCACTTT. It is translated as CASSLQGARNSPLHF. The chain carries TRBV5-4 and TRBJ1-6, with TRBD1 identical over 9 bases. Germline-derived CDR1 and CDR2 are SGHNT and YYREEE (reference sequence). This CDR3 is built from 15 residues. Trimming at V came to 2 bases and at J to 7 bases, leaving 4 bases not matched to a gene.

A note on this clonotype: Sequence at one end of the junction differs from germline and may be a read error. CDR3 in amino acids: CASSDRLAGGNTQCF. CDR3 nucleotides: TGCGCCAGCAGTGATCGACTAGCGGGGGGAAATACGCAGTGTTTT. The chain couples TRBV10-2 to TRBJ2-3; 13 nucleotides align to TRBD2. The germline V gene has CDR1 WSHSY and CDR2 SAAADI. This CDR3 region has 15 residues.

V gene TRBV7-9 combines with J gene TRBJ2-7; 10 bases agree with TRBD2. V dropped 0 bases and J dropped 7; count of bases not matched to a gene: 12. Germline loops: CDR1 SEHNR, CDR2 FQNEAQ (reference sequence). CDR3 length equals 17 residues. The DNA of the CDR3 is TGTGCCAGCAGCTTAGCTCTTAGCGGGGGGCTCCGTGGGGAGCAGTACGTC. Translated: CASSLALSGGLRGEQYV.

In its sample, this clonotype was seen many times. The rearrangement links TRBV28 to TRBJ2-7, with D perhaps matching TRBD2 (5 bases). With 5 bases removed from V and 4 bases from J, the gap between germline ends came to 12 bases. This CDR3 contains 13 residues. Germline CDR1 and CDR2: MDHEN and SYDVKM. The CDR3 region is CASSKNGLYEQYV. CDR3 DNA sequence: TGTGCCAGCAGTAAGAATGGACTTTACGAGCAGTACGTC.

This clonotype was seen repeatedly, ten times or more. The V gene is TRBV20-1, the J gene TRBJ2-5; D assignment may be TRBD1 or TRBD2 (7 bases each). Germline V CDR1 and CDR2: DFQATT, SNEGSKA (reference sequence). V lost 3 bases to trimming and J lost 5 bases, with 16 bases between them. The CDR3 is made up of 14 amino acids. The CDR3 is CSARGGTAGETQYF. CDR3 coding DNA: TGCAGTGCTAGGGGGGGGACAGCCGGCGAGACCCAGTACTTC.

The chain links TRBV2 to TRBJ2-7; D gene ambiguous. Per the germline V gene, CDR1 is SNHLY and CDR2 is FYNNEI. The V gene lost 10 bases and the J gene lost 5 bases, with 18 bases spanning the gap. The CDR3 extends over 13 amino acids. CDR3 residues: CAILRIRPNEQYV. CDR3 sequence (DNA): TGTGCCATCCTGAGGATAAGGCCTAACGAGCAGTACGTC.

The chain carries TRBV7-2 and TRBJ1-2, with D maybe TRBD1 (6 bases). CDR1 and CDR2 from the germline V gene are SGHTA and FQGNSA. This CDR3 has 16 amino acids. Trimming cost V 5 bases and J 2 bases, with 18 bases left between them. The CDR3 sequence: CASSTPEGVLNYGYTF. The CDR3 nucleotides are TGTGCCAGCAGCACGCCCGAGGGGGTCCTCAACTATGGCTACACCTTC.

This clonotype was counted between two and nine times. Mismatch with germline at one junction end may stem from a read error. The CDR3 spells CAGSIRGLSTDTQYF. CDR3 in DNA: TGTGCCGGCAGCATCCGGGGACTTAGCACAGATACGCAGTATTTT. The gene calls are TRBV6-1 and TRBJ2-3; maybe TRBD2 (6 bases). The CDR3 has 15 residues. Germline V gene lookup returns CDR1 MNHNS and CDR2 SASEGT.

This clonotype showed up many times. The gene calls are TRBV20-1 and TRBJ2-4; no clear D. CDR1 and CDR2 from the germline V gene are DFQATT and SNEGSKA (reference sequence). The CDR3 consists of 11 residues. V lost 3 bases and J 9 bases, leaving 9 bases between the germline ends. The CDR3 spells CSASSPSIQYF. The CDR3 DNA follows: TGCAGTGCTAGTTCCCCCAGCATTCAGTACTTC.

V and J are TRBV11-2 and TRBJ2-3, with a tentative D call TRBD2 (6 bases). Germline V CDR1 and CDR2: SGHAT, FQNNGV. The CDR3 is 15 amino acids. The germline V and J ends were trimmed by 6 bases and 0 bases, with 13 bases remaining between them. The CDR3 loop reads CASRQERASTDTQYF. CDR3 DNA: TGTGCCAGCAGACAAGAGCGGGCTAGCACAGATACGCAGTATTTT.

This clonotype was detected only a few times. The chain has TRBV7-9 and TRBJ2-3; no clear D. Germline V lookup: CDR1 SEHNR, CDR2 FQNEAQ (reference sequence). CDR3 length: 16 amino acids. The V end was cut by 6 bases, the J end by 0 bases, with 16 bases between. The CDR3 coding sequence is TGTGCCAGCAGTCCCGTCTTTGCGCCTAGCACAGATACGCAGTATTTT. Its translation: CASSPVFAPSTDTQYF.

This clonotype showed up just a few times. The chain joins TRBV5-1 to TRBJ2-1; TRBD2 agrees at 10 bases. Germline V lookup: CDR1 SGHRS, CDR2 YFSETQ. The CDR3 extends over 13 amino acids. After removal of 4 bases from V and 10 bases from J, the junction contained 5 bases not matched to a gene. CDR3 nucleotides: TGCGCCAGCAGCCTAGCGGGGGCCGTCGAGCAGTTCTTC. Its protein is CASSLAGAVEQFF.

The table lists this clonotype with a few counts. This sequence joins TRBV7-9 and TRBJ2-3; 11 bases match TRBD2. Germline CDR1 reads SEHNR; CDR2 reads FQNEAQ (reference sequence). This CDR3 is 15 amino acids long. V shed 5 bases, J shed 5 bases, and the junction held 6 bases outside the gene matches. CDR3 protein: CASSTIAGGQDTQYF. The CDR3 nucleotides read TGTGCCAGCAGCACCATAGCGGGGGGGCAAGATACGCAGTATTTT.

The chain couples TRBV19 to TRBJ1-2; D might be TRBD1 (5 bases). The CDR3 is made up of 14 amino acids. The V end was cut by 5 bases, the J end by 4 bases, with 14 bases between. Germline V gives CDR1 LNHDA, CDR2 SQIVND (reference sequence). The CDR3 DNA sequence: TGTGCCAGTAGTCTAGGACAAAGAACCTATGGCTACACCTTC. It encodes CASSLGQRTYGYTF.

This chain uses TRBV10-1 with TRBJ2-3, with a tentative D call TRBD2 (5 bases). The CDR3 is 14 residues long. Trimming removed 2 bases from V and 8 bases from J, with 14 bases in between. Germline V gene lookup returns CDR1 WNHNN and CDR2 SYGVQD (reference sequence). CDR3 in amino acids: CASSERPAGSTQYF. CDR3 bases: TGCGCCAGCAGTGAGCGGCCGGCGGGCTCTACGCAGTATTTT.

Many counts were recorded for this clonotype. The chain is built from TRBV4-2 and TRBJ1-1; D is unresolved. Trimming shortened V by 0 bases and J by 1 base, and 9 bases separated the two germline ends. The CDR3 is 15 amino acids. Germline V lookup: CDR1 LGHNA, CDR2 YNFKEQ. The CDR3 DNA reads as TGTGCCAGCAGCCAAGAAAACAGAAAGAACACTGAAGCTTTCTTT. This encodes CASSQENRKNTEAFF.

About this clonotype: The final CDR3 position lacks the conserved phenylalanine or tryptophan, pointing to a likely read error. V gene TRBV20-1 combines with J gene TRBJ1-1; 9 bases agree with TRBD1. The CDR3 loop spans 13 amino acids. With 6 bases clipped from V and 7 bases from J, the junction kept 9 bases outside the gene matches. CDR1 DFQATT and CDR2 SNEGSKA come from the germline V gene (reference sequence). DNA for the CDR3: TGCAGTGCCCCCGGACAGGGGAGGATTGAAGCTTTCCTT. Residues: CSAPGQGRIEAFL.

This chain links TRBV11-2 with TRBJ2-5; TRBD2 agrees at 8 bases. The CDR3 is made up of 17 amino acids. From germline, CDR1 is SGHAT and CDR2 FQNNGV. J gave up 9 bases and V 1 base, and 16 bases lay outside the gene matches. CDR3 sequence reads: CASSLATISGAQGAQYF. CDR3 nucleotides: TGTGCCAGCAGCTTAGCGACCATTAGCGGGGCACAAGGGGCCCAGTACTTC.

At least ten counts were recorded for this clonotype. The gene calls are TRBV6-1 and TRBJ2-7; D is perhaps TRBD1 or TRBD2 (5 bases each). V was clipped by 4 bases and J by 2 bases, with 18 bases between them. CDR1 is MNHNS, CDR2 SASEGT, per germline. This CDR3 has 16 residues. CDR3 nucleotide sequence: TGTGCCAGCAGTGGAATGAGAGGGGCCTATCCCTACGAGCAGTACGTC. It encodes CASSGMRGAYPYEQYV.

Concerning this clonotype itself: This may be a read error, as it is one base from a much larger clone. The CDR3 nucleotides are TGTGCCAGCTATGAGGAGGGGAAGGTGGTGAGCACTGAAGCTTTCTTT. It yields the protein CASYEEGKVVSTEAFF. This rearrangement joins TRBV7-2 to TRBJ1-1, with D possibly TRBD1 on 5 matching bases. The germline V and J ends were trimmed by 8 bases and 4 bases, with 23 bases remaining between them. CDR1 is SGHTA and CDR2 is FQGNSA in the germline V gene. This CDR3 contains 16 residues.

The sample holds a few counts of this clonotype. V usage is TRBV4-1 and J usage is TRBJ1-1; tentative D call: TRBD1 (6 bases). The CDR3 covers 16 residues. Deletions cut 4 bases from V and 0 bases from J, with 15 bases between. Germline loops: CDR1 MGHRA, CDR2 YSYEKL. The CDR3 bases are TGCGCCAGCAGCCTAAGGCCCGACAGGTTGAACACTGAAGCTTTCTTT. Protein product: CASSLRPDRLNTEAFF.

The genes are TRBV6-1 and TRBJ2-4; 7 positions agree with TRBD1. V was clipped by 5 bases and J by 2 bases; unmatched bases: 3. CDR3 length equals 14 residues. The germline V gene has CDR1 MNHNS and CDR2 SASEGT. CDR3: CASSHRGPKNIQYF. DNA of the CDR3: TGTGCCAGCAGTCACAGGGGACCCAAAAACATTCAGTACTTC.

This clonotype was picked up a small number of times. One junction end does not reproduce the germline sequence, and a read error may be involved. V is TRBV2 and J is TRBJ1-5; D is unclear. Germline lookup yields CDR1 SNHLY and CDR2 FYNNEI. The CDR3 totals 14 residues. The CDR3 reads CASSKALSNQPQHF. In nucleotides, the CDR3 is TGTGCCAGCAGTAAAGCGCTTAGCAATCAGCCCCAGCATTTT.

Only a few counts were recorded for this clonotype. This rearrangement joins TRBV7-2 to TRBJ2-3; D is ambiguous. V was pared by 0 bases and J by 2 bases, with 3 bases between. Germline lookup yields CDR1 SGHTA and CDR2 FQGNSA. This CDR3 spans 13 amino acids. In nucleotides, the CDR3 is TGTGCCAGCAGCTTAGCAATCACAGATACGCAGTATTTT. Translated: CASSLAITDTQYF.

The CDR3 region has the DNA TGTGCCAGCAGTTACGGACAGGGCGACGAGCAGTACGTC. Protein: CASSYGQGDEQYV. This chain uses TRBV6-9 with TRBJ2-7, with TRBD1 matching 8 bases. V trimming: 3 bases; J trimming: 5 bases; junction bases outside the gene matches: 3. Germline CDR1 MNHGY, CDR2 SVAAGI. The CDR3 contains 13 residues.

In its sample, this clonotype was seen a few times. Here the CDR3 DNA reads TGTGCCAGTAGTATGATGGCCAGCCAAGAGACCCAGTACTTC. Residues: CASSMMASQETQYF. This chain links TRBV19 with TRBJ2-5; no clear D. Germline V CDR1 and CDR2: LNHDA, SQIVND (reference sequence). V was clipped by 3 bases and J by 1 base, with 9 bases between them. The CDR3 covers 14 residues.